This T cell receptor beta chain was sequenced in a study of PD-1 blockade in classical Hodgkin lymphoma. Study information: Every 2 weeks, patients got 3 mg/kg intravenous nivolumab.

Study results and limitations: CD4+ TCR diversity rose significantly by C4D1, and CD8+ TCR diversity did not. Newly diagnosed patients were reported to exhibit reduced baseline TCR diversity relative to healthy donors.

This clone was seen once. Antigen unknown. Relapse after autologous stem cell transplantation occurred in every patient, and brentuximab vedotin exposure varied. Complete response, partial response or progressive disease were the best responses. Per the germline V gene, CDR1 is SGHNT and CDR2 is YYREEE (reference sequence). The J segment lost 3 bases and the V segment lost 4 bases, leaving 8 bases of the junction unmatched. CDR3 length: 17 amino acids. Method: immunoSEQ multiplex PCR; TCRdb's copy keeps in-frame clones and lacks some. The sample holds about 26,000 clones, around 86% seen once. The sequenced sample was peripheral blood mononuclear cells (PBMCs), obtained at baseline. This chain uses TRBV5-4 with TRBJ2-3; TRBD2 agrees at 13 bases. The TCR was taken from a human donor with classical Hodgkin lymphoma. Here the CDR3 reads CASSPGTSGTATDTQYF. The DNA for the CDR3 is TGTGCCAGCAGCCCCGGGACTAGCGGGACCGCGACAGATACGCAGTATTTT.